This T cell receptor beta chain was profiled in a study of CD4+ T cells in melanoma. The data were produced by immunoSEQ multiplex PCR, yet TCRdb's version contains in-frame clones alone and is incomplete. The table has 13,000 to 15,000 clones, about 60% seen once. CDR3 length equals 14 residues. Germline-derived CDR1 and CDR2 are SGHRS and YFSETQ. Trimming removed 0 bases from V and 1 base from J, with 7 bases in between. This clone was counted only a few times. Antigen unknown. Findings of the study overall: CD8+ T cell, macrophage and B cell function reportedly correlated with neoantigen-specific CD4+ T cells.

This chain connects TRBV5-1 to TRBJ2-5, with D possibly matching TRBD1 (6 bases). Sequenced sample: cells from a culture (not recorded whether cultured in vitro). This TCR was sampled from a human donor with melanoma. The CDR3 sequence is CASSLVGAQETQYF. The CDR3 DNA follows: TGCGCCAGCAGCTTGGTGGGGGCCCAAGAGACCCAGTACTTC.